This TCR beta chain was sequenced during a study of Ad26.COV2.S vaccination and SARS-CoV-2 variants. Across the whole study: Dosing was one shot or two shots 56 days apart.

Comments on this clone: Its antigen is unidentified.

Notes on the study in general: Total T cell responses may have been underestimated by the TCR breadth and depth analyses.

Germline CDR1 SGHRS, CDR2 YFSETQ. V lost 1 base to trimming and J lost 0 bases, with 11 bases between them. The length of the CDR3 is 16 residues. Documented treatment: around 19 received Ad26.COV2.S at low or high dose, single or two shots; about 5 received placebo; per-sample allocation not given. The samples date from day 63 after the first vaccine or placebo injection. An Ad26 vector carrying the Wuhan-strain SARS-CoV-2 spike served as the vaccine. Profiling relied on immunoSEQ multiplex PCR, and the TCRdb table lists in-frame clones only, not all of them. The sample lists hundreds of thousands of clones, approximately 87% seen once, with about 3.1% in the top ten.

This rearrangement joins TRBV5-1 to TRBJ1-3; D not certain. This material consisted of peripheral blood, taken in a trial of Ad26.COV2.S vaccine versus placebo. The source of this sequence is a person aged 18-60 years who received the Ad26.COV2.S COVID-19 vaccine or a placebo. CDR3: CASSLSFRGSGNTIYF. In nucleotides, the CDR3 is TGCGCCAGCAGCTTGAGCTTTCGGGGCTCTGGAAACACCATATATTTT.